This T cell receptor beta chain was profiled in a study of T cell repertoires in cytomegalovirus infection. Findings of the study overall: Summed public TCR beta family frequency identified CMV carriers bearing the relevant HLA.

Remarks on this clonotype: The antigen remains unidentified.

MiXCR, applied by TCRdb to the reads, yields one record per CDR3 protein. The sample has a few hundred thousand distinct CDR3 sequences; 35% to 50% are singletons. This clonotype originated in a human donor in good health (CMV status not recorded). Some clones in this sample may be carry-over from other donors' samples. Sequencing used cultured PBMCs, obtained from culture after CMV antigen stimulation.

CDR3 sequence reads: CASSIQTGTEAFF. The CDR3 DNA reads as TGTGCCAGTAGTATACAAACGGGCACTGAAGCTTTCTTT. The chain links TRBV19 to TRBJ1-1; D not resolved. V was shortened by 2 bases and J by 4 bases, with 8 bases between the two germline ends. The CDR3 has 13 amino acids. CDR1 and CDR2 (germline): LNHDA, SQIVND (reference sequence). Supplemented by reference TRBV19 and TRBJ1-1, the full variable domain reads DGGITQSPKYLFRKEGQNVTLSCEQNLNHDAMYWYRQDPGQGLRLIYYSQIVNDFQKGDIAEGYSVSREKKESFPLTVTSAQKNPTAFYLCASSIQTGTEAFFGQGTRLTVV.